These 12 T cell receptor beta chains originate from one sample sequenced in a study of CD8 T cells in Susac syndrome. RNA amounts of about 0.5 to 1 ug underwent reverse transcription with random hexamers. TCRdb used MiXCR to reprocess the immunoSEQ multiplex PCR reads, holding one entry per CDR3 protein. The data show about 170,000 distinct CDR3 sequences, with 80% to 95% seen just once and around 0.09% held by the top ten. Sequencing was carried out using CD4+ T cells from PBMCs. The source is a human donor with multiple sclerosis.

The rearrangement uses TRBV12-3 or TRBV12-4 and TRBJ2-1; 13 bases are shared with TRBD2. The CDR3 extends over 18 amino acids. V shed 6 bases and J 2 bases; nucleotides not matched to a gene: 10. The CDR3 DNA reads as TGTGCCAGCAGCCTCGGACTAGCGGGAGAGACTCCCTACAATGAGCAGTTCTTC. It translates to CASSLGLAGETPYNEQFF.

This clonotype has a single count. The genes are TRBV20-1 and TRBJ1-2, with D unresolved. Germline V gene sequence: CDR1 DFQATT, CDR2 SNEGSKA (reference sequence). The CDR3 is 12 residues long. With 6 bases removed from V and 6 bases from J, the gap between germline ends came to 14 bases. CDR3 sequence reads: CSALLYNDGYTF. The DNA for the CDR3 is TGCAGTGCCCTTCTCTACAACGATGGCTACACCTTC.

The chain combines TRBV19 with TRBJ1-2; D perhaps matches TRBD1 (5 bases). Germline V gene lookup returns CDR1 LNHDA and CDR2 SQIVND (reference sequence). The CDR3 extends over 13 amino acids. V lost 9 bases to trimming and J lost 5 bases, with 16 bases between them. The CDR3 spells CASLQVGAYGYTF. The CDR3 bases are TGTGCCAGCCTGCAGGTCGGGGCATATGGCTACACCTTC. The whole variable domain, remainder taken from reference TRBV19 and TRBJ1-2, is DGGITQSPKYLFRKEGQNVTLSCEQNLNHDAMYWYRQDPGQGLRLIYYSQIVNDFQKGDIAEGYSVSREKKESFPLTVTSAQKNPTAFYLCASLQVGAYGYTFGSGTRLTVV.

This clonotype was counted a few times. The chain couples TRBV18 to TRBJ2-7; D perhaps matches TRBD1 (6 bases). Per the germline V gene, CDR1 is KGHSH and CDR2 is LQKENI. V was shortened by 4 bases and J by 1 base, with 11 bases between the two germline ends. CDR3 length: 14 residues. This CDR3 is CASSLTGASYEQYF. The CDR3, as DNA: TGTGCCAGCTCACTGACAGGCGCTTCCTACGAGCAGTACTTC.

The J gene is TRBJ2-5, the V gene TRBV9, with 10 bases identical to TRBD2. The CDR3 runs 16 residues. Trimming took 0 bases from V and 0 from J; bases not matched to a gene: 2. Germline CDR1 is SGDLS and CDR2 is YYNGEE. As DNA, the CDR3 is TGTGCCAGCAGCGTAGGGCTAGCGGGAGACCAAGAGACCCAGTACTTC. Translating gives CASSVGLAGDQETQYF.

V is TRBV19 and J is TRBJ2-2; the D gene is possibly TRBD1 (5 bases). The germline gives CDR1 LNHDA, CDR2 SQIVND (reference sequence). The CDR3 has 16 amino acids. Trimming left V 5 bases short and J 0 bases short, with 13 bases between. The CDR3 sequence: CASSPTRTTNTGELFF. The CDR3 DNA reads TGTGCCAGTAGTCCGACCCGGACAACGAACACCGGGGAGCTGTTTTTT.

This sequence joins TRBV4-3 and TRBJ2-6; D is uncertain. Germline CDR1 and CDR2: LGHNA and YSLEER. The CDR3 extends over 16 amino acids. V was clipped by 1 base and J by 0 bases, with 7 bases between them. CDR3: CASSQVHSSGANVLTF. As DNA, the CDR3 is TGCGCCAGCAGCCAAGTGCACAGCTCTGGGGCCAACGTCCTGACTTTC.

The chain carries TRBV11-1 and TRBJ2-2; the D gene could be TRBD1 or TRBD2 (6 bases each). This CDR3 comprises 14 residues. The germline CDR1 and CDR2 sequences are SGHAT and FQDESV (reference sequence). Trimming cost V 7 bases and J 6 bases, with 15 bases left between them. Here the CDR3 DNA reads TGTGCCAGCAACAGGGACTCGGGTCCCGGGGAGCTGTTTTTT. This encodes CASNRDSGPGELFF.

This chain connects TRBV2 to TRBJ1-2; D remains ambiguous. This CDR3 spans 13 amino acids. Germline V lookup: CDR1 SNHLY, CDR2 FYNNEI. V lost 6 bases and J 0 bases, leaving 8 bases between the germline ends. The CDR3 DNA is TGTGCCAGCAGGGACGGGGCTAACTATGGCTACACCTTC. Translation gives CASRDGANYGYTF.

The chain recombines TRBV6-5 with TRBJ2-1, with D perhaps matching TRBD1 or TRBD2 (5 bases each). V was cut by 6 bases and J by 3 bases, with 12 bases left in between. The CDR3 consists of 14 residues. The germline V gene has CDR1 MNHEY and CDR2 SVGAGI. The CDR3 region is CASRIVGGYNEQFF. CDR3 coding DNA: TGTGCCAGCAGAATAGTTGGGGGCTACAATGAGCAGTTCTTC.

This clonotype appeared once. The rearrangement joins TRBV20-1 to TRBJ2-3; perhaps D is TRBD1 or TRBD2 (5 bases each). The CDR3 sequence is 14 residues long. Trimming left V 3 bases short and J 1 base short, with 11 bases between. The germline V gene has CDR1 DFQATT and CDR2 SNEGSKA (reference sequence). CDR3 DNA: TGCAGTGCTAGCACCGGGGCTGGCACAGATACGCAGTATTTT. Its translation is CSASTGAGTDTQYF.

The chain is built from TRBV3-1 and TRBJ2-7; 7 positions match TRBD2. The CDR3 has 16 residues. Losses at the gene ends were 1 base for V and 7 bases for J; bases not matched to a gene: 13. Germline lookup yields CDR1 LGHDT and CDR2 YNNKEL (reference sequence). In DNA, the CDR3 is TGTGCCAGCAGCCAAGTCGCCCAGCGGGACTTGGGTGAGCAGTACTTC. The encoded protein is CASSQVAQRDLGEQYF.